These T cell receptor beta chains were read from a single sample in a study of post-analysis software for immune sequencing data. From the PCR reads, TCRdb called clonotypes with MiXCR, one entry per CDR3 protein. The sample contains under 900,000 distinct CDR3 sequences, approximately 50% of which appear only once. The material sequenced was blood. The receptors were gathered from a girl aged 5-17 years with multiple sclerosis. The CDR3 runs from the conserved cysteine through the conserved F or W. Fields, in order: CDR3 protein, V gene, CDR3 length.

CASSSGSGQGKYEQFF	TRBV5-1	16
CASSPEVMNEQFF	TRBV18	13
CASIGAGTSSYEQYF	TRBV2	15
CASSLGVAGVAETQYF	TRBV5-1	16
CASSVRDGTYEQYF	TRBV7-2	14
CASSQDHGAGSEQYF	TRBV3-1	15
CSVVRTSGGATKNIQYF	TRBV29-1	17
CASSIQGSNQPQHF	TRBV19	14
CSARGGLRVEYGYTF	TRBV20-1	15
CASSLRQGKATEAFF	TRBV5-1	15
CASSQGWESGEQYF	TRBV4-1	14
CASSVSGSLYNEQFF	TRBV9	15
CASSRHGQGYTF	TRBV2	12
CASSLAQLAGGHYNEQFF	TRBV7-2	18
CASSPAGQETQYF	TRBV7-3	13
CASSLAGDHGYTF	TRBV5-6	13
CVSNSGTSVTDTQYF	TRBV27	15
CASSVVGGNDEQYF	TRBV9	14
CASSRDRASTDTQYF	TRBV7-3	15
CASSLGGTGIDGYTF	TRBV7-9	15
CASSNSRVNQPQHF	TRBV2	14
CATSRDKSRLAGNNEQFF	TRBV15	18
CASSGGTTLYSEQYF	TRBV13	15
CASSPTGGTYNEQYF	TRBV12-3/TRBV12-4	15
CASSQDLRSGDTQYF	TRBV14	15
CASSLVGVAVSSDEQYF	TRBV5-1	17
CASSPGRAETQYF	TRBV18	13
CASSLNPPRRGTDTQYF	TRBV7-3	17
CASSIGLALTSGHEQYF	TRBV7-2	17
CSATDRQEASYEQYF	TRBV20-1	15